This TCR beta chain was retrieved from a study of T cell changes during pregnancy in multiple sclerosis. Generated by immunoSEQ multiplex PCR, the TCRdb table keeps only in-frame clones and is missing some. The data hold tens of thousands of clones, with 90% to 95% observed a single time. This CDR3 is built from 14 residues. The V gene's germline CDR1 is SGDLS and CDR2 YYNGEE. The V end lost 0 bases, the J end lost 10 bases, and 13 bases lay between the germline ends. The clonotype was recovered from a female donor with multiple sclerosis, enrolled in a pregnancy study. The sample consisted of CD8+ T cells from peripheral blood mononuclear cells, taken after pregnancy. The chain uses TRBV9 and TRBJ2-2, with D possibly matching TRBD2 (5 bases). The CDR3 sequence: CASSVESTGKELFF. The DNA of the CDR3 is TGTGCCAGCAGCGTAGAATCGACGGGGAAGGAGCTGTTTTTT.